The source of this T cell receptor beta chain is a study of cytomegalovirus exposure and HLA in healthy donors. Study-level background: The approximately 710 first-cohort repertoires and the roughly 130 validation repertoires shared the same platform, a later analysis reported.

Sequencing used immunoSEQ multiplex PCR; TCRdb keeps in-frame clones, though not all of them. There are 50,000 to 80,000 clones in the sample; roughly 89% occur only once, and over 1.5% lies in the top ten. Worth noting for this clone: Its specificity is unknown.

Separate from the approximately 670-subject first cohort, the 120-subject validation cohort was the one that the donors belonged to. V was pared by 3 bases and J by 11 bases, with 12 bases of the junction left unmatched. The CDR3 runs to 15 residues. From germline, CDR1 is SGHTA and CDR2 FQGNSA. Regarding the study as a whole: Later, an analysis found that TCR clusters from the first cohort tended to co-occur in the 90 to 150 validation repertoires. Generally TCR sequences proved uncommon, though certain public TCRs appeared in numerous donors.

Sequenced material: PBMCs. The V call is TRBV7-2, the J call TRBJ1-5, with TRBD1 matching over 8 bases. The sequence derives from a woman between 18 and 29 years old in good health and CMV-seronegative. The CDR3 DNA reads as TGTGCCAGCAGCTTCACGGGACAGGCGGCCCTGGCCCAGCATTTT. Translating gives CASSFTGQAALAQHF.